The T cell receptor beta chain described here comes from a study of OX40 agonist ivuxolimab in advanced cancers. Whole-study context: Patients received intravenous ivuxolimab every 2 weeks at 0.01 to 10 mg/kg. There were three patients with partial responses, one having hepatocellular carcinoma and two cutaneous melanoma.

Trimming took off 1 base at V and 5 bases at J, with 15 bases between the two ends. This CDR3 is 15 amino acids long. Per the germline V gene, CDR1 is SGHVS and CDR2 is FNYEAQ. Data came from immunoSEQ multiplex PCR; TCRdb stores just in-frame clones and leaves some out. The sample records approximately 100,000 clones, approximately 86% being singletons. The V gene is TRBV7-6, the J gene TRBJ2-7; D is perhaps TRBD1 (6 bases). The sample here was CD4+ or CD8+ T cells sorted from blood, taken in a trial of the OX40 agonist ivuxolimab. The source of this sequence is an adult with an advanced solid tumor such as melanoma, head and neck, liver or kidney cancer. The CDR3 reads CASSLGGRGGDEQYF. CDR3 DNA sequence: TGTGCCAGCAGCTTAGGGGGCAGGGGTGGCGACGAGCAGTACTTC.